This T cell receptor beta chain was captured by sequencing in a study of T cell changes during pregnancy in multiple sclerosis. The assay was immunoSEQ multiplex PCR, and TCRdb's table has in-frame clones only and misses some. The table includes approximately 39,000 clones, nearly 90% detected once. CDR1 is GTSNPN and CDR2 is SVGIG in the germline V gene (reference sequence). The CDR3 sequence is 15 residues long. Deletions cut 2 bases from V and 1 base from J, with 12 bases between. The sequencing used CD4+ T cells from peripheral blood mononuclear cells, collected in the second trimester of pregnancy. V usage is TRBV30 and J usage is TRBJ1-5, with unresolved D. This clonotype originated in a female donor with multiple sclerosis, enrolled in a pregnancy study. The CDR3, as DNA: TGTGCCTGGAGTTCGGGAGGGCTAAGCAATCAGCCCCAGCATTTT. Its translation is CAWSSGGLSNQPQHF. Together with reference TRBV30 and TRBJ1-5, the CDR3 gives the full variable domain: SQTIHQWPATLVQPVGSPLSLECTVEGTSNPNLYWYRQAAGRGLQLLFYSVGIGQISSEVPQNLSASRPQDRQFILSSKKLLLSDSGFYLCAWSSGGLSNQPQHFGDGTRLSIL.